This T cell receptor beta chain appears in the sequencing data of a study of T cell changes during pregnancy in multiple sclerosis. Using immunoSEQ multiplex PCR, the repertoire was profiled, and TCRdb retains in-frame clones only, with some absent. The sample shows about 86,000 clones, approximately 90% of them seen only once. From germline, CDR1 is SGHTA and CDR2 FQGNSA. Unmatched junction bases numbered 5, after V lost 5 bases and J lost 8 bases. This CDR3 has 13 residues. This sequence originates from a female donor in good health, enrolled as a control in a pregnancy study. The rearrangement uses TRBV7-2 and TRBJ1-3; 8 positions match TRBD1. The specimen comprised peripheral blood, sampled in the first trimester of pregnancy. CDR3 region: CASSNDRGDTIYF. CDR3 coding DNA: TGTGCCAGCAGCAATGACAGGGGAGACACCATATATTTT.